This entry describes one TCR beta chain. Its antigen is unidentified. This specimen comes from a study of cytomegalovirus exposure and HLA in healthy donors. Every donor was a healthy person donating bone marrow. Whereas donors were nominally healthy upon sampling, unrecorded immune exposures were probable. Use of 60 Vbeta and 13 Jbeta primers characterized the PCR. Sequenced by immunoSEQ multiplex PCR; TCRdb stores in-frame clones only, minus some. Among around 54,000 clones listed, 60% to 85% were seen once. The study, taken as a whole, reports: Later, an analysis found that common viral pathogens appeared to be linked with several of the most significant clusters. V- and J-gene trimming of TCR beta was linked (in a later analysis) to a missense DCLRE1C variant.

V lost 8 bases, J lost 1 base, and 14 bases lay in between. Germline loops: CDR1 SEHNR, CDR2 FQNEAQ (reference sequence). This CDR3 comprises 14 residues. The receptor was derived from a man aged 25 to 45 in good health and CMV-seropositive. Sequenced input: PBMCs. The chain uses TRBV7-9 and TRBJ1-1; no firm D call. The CDR3 here is CASSSWATNTEAFF. The CDR3 bases are TGTGCCAGCTCCTCGTGGGCGACGAACACTGAAGCTTTCTTT.